This T cell receptor beta chain was profiled in a study of cytomegalovirus exposure and HLA in healthy donors. The study's findings and limits: In a later analysis, productive TCRs from donors in an Asian-associated ancestry cluster reportedly carried fewer N-insertions than the cohort mean.

The CDR3 length is 14 residues. The V segment lost 3 bases and the J segment 6 bases; nucleotides outside the gene matches: 5. Germline V gene sequence: CDR1 SGHTA, CDR2 FQGNSA. The PCR used 60 Vbeta and 13 Jbeta primers. This table comes from immunoSEQ multiplex PCR, and its TCRdb copy is limited to in-frame clones, with some not included. The sample lists about 140,000 clones, around 66% occurring once. A note on this clone: Its target is not known. The CDR3 ends on some other residue instead of the conserved phenylalanine or tryptophan, so this is likely a read error.

The clonotype originates from a woman aged 60-70 years in good health and CMV-seronegative. The material sequenced was PBMCs. This rearrangement joins TRBV7-2 to TRBJ2-7; 10 bases are a match to TRBD2. CDR3 in amino acids: CASSFRAGGSEQYL. CDR3 DNA: TGTGCCAGCAGCTTTAGAGCGGGAGGGTCCGAGCAGTACCTC.